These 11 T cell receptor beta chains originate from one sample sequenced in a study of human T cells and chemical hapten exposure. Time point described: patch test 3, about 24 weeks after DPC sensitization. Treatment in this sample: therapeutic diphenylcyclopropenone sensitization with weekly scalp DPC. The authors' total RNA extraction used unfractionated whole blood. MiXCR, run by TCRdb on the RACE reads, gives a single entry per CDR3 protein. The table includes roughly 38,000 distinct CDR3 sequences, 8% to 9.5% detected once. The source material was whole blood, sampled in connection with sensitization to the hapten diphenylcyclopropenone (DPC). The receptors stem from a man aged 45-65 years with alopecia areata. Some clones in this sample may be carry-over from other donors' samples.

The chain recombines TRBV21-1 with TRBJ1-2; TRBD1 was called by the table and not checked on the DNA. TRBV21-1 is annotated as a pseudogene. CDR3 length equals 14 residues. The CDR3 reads CASSRAGQVYGYTF. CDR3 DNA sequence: TGTGCCAGCAGCAGGGCGGGACAGGTCTATGGCTACACCTTC.

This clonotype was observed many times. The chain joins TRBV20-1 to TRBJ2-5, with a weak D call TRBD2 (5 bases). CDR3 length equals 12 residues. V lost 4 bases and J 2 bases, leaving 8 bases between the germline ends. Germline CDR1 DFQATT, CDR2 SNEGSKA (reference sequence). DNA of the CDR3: TGCAGTGCTACTACTAGGCAAGAGACCCAGTACTTC. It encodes CSATTRQETQYF.

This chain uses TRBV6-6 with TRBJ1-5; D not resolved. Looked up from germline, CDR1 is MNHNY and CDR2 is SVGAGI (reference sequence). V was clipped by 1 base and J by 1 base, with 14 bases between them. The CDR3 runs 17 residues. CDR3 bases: TGTGCCAGCAGTTACTTCGGGAAGGGCAGGAGCAATCAGCCCCAGCATTTT. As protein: CASSYFGKGRSNQPQHF.

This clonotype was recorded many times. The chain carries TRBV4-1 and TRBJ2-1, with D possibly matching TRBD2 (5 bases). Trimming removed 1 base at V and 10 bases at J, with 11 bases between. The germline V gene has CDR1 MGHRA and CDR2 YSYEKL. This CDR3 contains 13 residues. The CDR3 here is CASSQVGAEEQFF. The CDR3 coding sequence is TGCGCCAGCAGCCAAGTTGGAGCGGAAGAGCAGTTCTTC.

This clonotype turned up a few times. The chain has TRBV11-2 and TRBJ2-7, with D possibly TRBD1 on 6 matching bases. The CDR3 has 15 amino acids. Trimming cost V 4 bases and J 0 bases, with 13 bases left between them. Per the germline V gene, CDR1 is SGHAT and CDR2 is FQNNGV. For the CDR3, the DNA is TGTGCCAGCAGCTCGAGGGGGTCTCTCTCCTACGAGCAGTACTTC. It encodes CASSSRGSLSYEQYF.

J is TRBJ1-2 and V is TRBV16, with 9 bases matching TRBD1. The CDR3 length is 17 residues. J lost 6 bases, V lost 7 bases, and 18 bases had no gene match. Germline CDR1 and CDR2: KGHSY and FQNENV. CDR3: CASIGFYADRGNDGYTF. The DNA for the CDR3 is TGTGCCAGCATCGGATTCTACGCGGACAGGGGAAATGATGGCTACACCTTC.

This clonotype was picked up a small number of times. This CDR3 reads CASSQRDSTDTQYF. The CDR3 coding sequence is TGTGCCAGCAGCCAGAGGGACAGCACAGATACGCAGTATTTT. The chain uses TRBV3-1 and TRBJ2-3; D may be TRBD1 or TRBD2 (5 bases each). CDR1 and CDR2 from the germline V gene are LGHDT and YNNKEL (reference sequence). The ends were cut back, 3 bases at V and 0 bases at J, with 7 bases in the middle. The CDR3 spans 14 residues.

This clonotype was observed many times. The CDR3 DNA sequence: TGCGCCAGCAGCTTGAACCATGAGCAGTTCTTC. Amino acid sequence: CASSLNHEQFF. The chain employs TRBV5-1 and TRBJ2-1; unclear D gene. The CDR3 loop spans 11 amino acids. Germline lookup yields CDR1 SGHRS and CDR2 YFSETQ. Trimming cost V 1 base and J 8 bases, with 4 bases left between them.

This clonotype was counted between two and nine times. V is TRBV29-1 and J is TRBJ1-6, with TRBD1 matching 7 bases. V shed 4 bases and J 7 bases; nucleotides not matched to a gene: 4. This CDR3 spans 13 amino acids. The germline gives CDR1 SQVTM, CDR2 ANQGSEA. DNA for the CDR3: TGCAGCGTTGCGACAGGGATGAATTCACCCCTCCACTTT. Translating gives CSVATGMNSPLHF.

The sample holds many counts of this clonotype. The CDR3 coding sequence is TGTGCCAGCAGCTCTCCTGGGCTAGCGGGTCCCTCTAGCACAGATACGCAGTATTTT. It codes for CASSSPGLAGPSSTDTQYF. The gene calls are TRBV7-9 and TRBJ2-3, with 8 positions matching TRBD2. With V trimmed by 4 bases and J by 0 bases, 15 bases remained unmatched. This CDR3 is built from 19 residues. The germline gives CDR1 SEHNR, CDR2 FQNEAQ (reference sequence).

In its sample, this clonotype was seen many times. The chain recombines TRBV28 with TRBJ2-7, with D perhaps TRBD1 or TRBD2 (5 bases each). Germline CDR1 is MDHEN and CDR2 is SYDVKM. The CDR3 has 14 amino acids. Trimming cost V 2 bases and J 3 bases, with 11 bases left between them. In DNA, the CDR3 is TGTGCCAGCAGTTTAGACGGGACCGACTACGAGCAGTACTTC. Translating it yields CASSLDGTDYEQYF.